This T cell receptor (beta chain) was obtained from a study of OX40 agonist ivuxolimab in advanced cancers. As for the study in general: In this cohort, patients received ivuxolimab, an agonistic anti-OX40 (CD134) antibody. Study-level findings and limits: Expanded clones tended on average to be more numerous among CD8+ T cells than CD4+.

On this clone: Antigen specificity is unknown.

V trimming: 7 bases; J trimming: 4 bases; junction bases outside the gene matches: 6. The CDR3 runs 14 residues. CDR1 and CDR2 from the germline V gene are MNHEY and SMNVEV (reference sequence). The method was immunoSEQ multiplex PCR; TCRdb's version includes in-frame clones alone and lacks a portion of them. The table lists 70,000 or so clones, approximately 90% of them singletons, with less than 0.3% in the top ten. The TCR sequence derives from an adult with an advanced solid tumor such as melanoma, head and neck, liver or kidney cancer. Specimen: CD4+ or CD8+ T cells sorted from blood, collected in a trial of the OX40 agonist ivuxolimab. V and J are TRBV27 and TRBJ1-2, with TRBD1 identical over 10 bases. The CDR3 DNA follows: TGTGCCAGCAAATTCGGGACAGGGGCCTATGGCTACACCTTC. This translates into CASKFGTGAYGYTF.